A selection of T cell receptor beta chains follows, all from one sample in a study of T cells in Graves' hyperthyroidism and ophthalmopathy. From the multiplex PCR reads, TCRdb called clonotypes with MiXCR, one entry per CDR3 protein. The data hold a few hundred thousand distinct CDR3 sequences, with approximately 44% observed a single time. The sequenced sample consisted of peripheral blood or thyroid tissue (not recorded which). The receptors stem from a woman in her late teens or twenties with Graves' hyperthyroidism. The CDR3 runs from the conserved cysteine through the conserved F or W. Each record gives: D gene, V gene, J gene, clone size, CDR3 protein, CDR3 DNA. A D gene is named only where the DNA matches it firmly. Clone size, where shown, is once, few, many, or a class for clones that have expanded.

d_gene: NA
v_gene: TRBV5-5
j_gene: TRBJ1-5
abundance: many
CDR3aa: CASSFDSGSNQPQHF
CDR3nt: TGTGCCAGCAGCTTCGACAGTGGTAGCAATCAGCCCCAGCATTTT

d_gene: NA
v_gene: TRBV20-1
j_gene: TRBJ1-3
abundance: many
CDR3aa: CSARDRQQTSGNTIYF
CDR3nt: TGCAGTGCTAGAGATAGACAGCAAACCTCTGGAAACACCATATATTTT

d_gene: NA
v_gene: TRBV29-1
j_gene: TRBJ2-7
abundance: NA
CDR3aa: CSSRGGNYEQYF
CDR3nt: TGCAGCTCTCGTGGGGGGAATTACGAGCAGTACTTC

d_gene: NA
v_gene: TRBV5-1
j_gene: TRBJ1-1
abundance: many
CDR3aa: CASSLERDTEAFF
CDR3nt: TGCGCCAGCAGCTTGGAGAGGGACACTGAAGCTTTCTTT

d_gene: NA
v_gene: TRBV7-9
j_gene: TRBJ2-5
abundance: many
CDR3aa: CASSSHPNQVYGETQYF
CDR3nt: TGTGCCAGCAGCTCCCACCCAAACCAGGTCTACGGGGAGACCCAGTACTTC

d_gene: NA
v_gene: TRBV2
j_gene: TRBJ1-2
abundance: many
CDR3aa: CASRTGVGDGYTF
CDR3nt: TGTGCCAGCAGAACGGGGGTTGGGGATGGCTACACCTTC

d_gene: TRBD1
v_gene: TRBV29-1
j_gene: TRBJ1-2
abundance: NA
CDR3aa: CSVRQGGNEVDGYTF
CDR3nt: TGCAGCGTTAGACAGGGAGGCAATGAGGTCGACGGCTACACCTTC

d_gene: NA
v_gene: TRBV12-3/TRBV12-4
j_gene: TRBJ1-1
abundance: NA
CDR3aa: CASSSPDFRVTEAFF
CDR3nt: TGTGCCAGCAGTTCGCCCGACTTCAGGGTCACTGAAGCTTTCTTT

d_gene: TRBD1
v_gene: TRBV2
j_gene: TRBJ1-5
abundance: few
CDR3aa: CASSEGQGAETQHF
CDR3nt: TGTGCCAGCAGTGAGGGACAGGGGGCAGAGACCCAGCATTTT

d_gene: NA
v_gene: TRBV12-3/TRBV12-4
j_gene: TRBJ2-7
abundance: many
CDR3aa: CASRKAGFSYEQYF
CDR3nt: TGTGCCAGCAGAAAGGCGGGGTTCTCCTACGAGCAGTACTTC

d_gene: TRBD1
v_gene: TRBV6-5
j_gene: TRBJ1-2
abundance: many
CDR3aa: CASSLGTGYGYTF
CDR3nt: TGTGCCAGCAGTCTCGGGACAGGTTATGGCTACACCTTC

d_gene: NA
v_gene: TRBV10-1
j_gene: TRBJ2-5
abundance: NA
CDR3aa: CASSEGATGETQYF
CDR3nt: TGCGCCAGCAGTGAAGGAGCGACTGGGGAGACCCAGTACTTC

d_gene: TRBD1
v_gene: TRBV7-6
j_gene: TRBJ1-5
abundance: few
CDR3aa: CASSPGTGGLQPQHF
CDR3nt: TGTGCCAGCAGCCCCGGGACAGGGGGCCTTCAGCCCCAGCATTTT

d_gene: NA
v_gene: TRBV6-6
j_gene: TRBJ1-5
abundance: NA
CDR3aa: CASSYLSGVYSNQPQHF
CDR3nt: TGTGCCAGCAGTTACTTATCCGGGGTCTATAGCAATCAGCCCCAGCATTTT

d_gene: NA
v_gene: TRBV4-1
j_gene: TRBJ2-5
abundance: NA
CDR3aa: CASSQEPGDGATQYF
CDR3nt: TGCGCCAGCAGCCAAGAGCCAGGGGACGGTGCGACCCAGTACTTC

d_gene: TRBD2
v_gene: TRBV9
j_gene: TRBJ2-5
abundance: NA
CDR3aa: CASSPRPGGQETQYF
CDR3nt: TGTGCCAGCAGCCCCCGCCCGGGAGGGCAAGAGACCCAGTACTTC

d_gene: TRBD1
v_gene: TRBV6-1
j_gene: TRBJ1-2
abundance: many
CDR3aa: CASSVQGADGYTF
CDR3nt: TGTGCCAGCAGTGTACAGGGGGCAGATGGCTACACCTTC

d_gene: NA
v_gene: TRBV2
j_gene: TRBJ1-1
abundance: NA
CDR3aa: CASSDVLAADNEAFF
CDR3nt: TGTGCCAGCAGTGACGTGCTAGCGGCGGACAATGAGGCTTTCTTT

d_gene: TRBD1
v_gene: TRBV24-1
j_gene: TRBJ1-1
abundance: few
CDR3aa: CATSDRQGNTEAFF
CDR3nt: TGTGCCACCAGTGACCGACAGGGGAACACTGAAGCTTTCTTT

d_gene: NA
v_gene: TRBV29-1
j_gene: TRBJ2-7
abundance: NA
CDR3aa: CSVEGTAIRYF
CDR3nt: TGCAGCGTTGAAGGGACAGCGATAAGATACTTC

d_gene: NA
v_gene: TRBV7-3
j_gene: TRBJ2-7
abundance: NA
CDR3aa: CASRSRVVYYEQYF
CDR3nt: TGTGCCAGCAGATCCCGGGTAGTATACTACGAGCAGTACTTC

d_gene: TRBD1
v_gene: TRBV6-2/TRBV6-3
j_gene: TRBJ2-7
abundance: NA
CDR3aa: CASSYSVTGASYEQYF
CDR3nt: TGTGCCAGCAGTTACTCGGTGACAGGGGCGTCCTACGAGCAGTACTTC

d_gene: TRBD1
v_gene: TRBV7-9
j_gene: TRBJ2-6
abundance: many
CDR3aa: CASSRLDRGYISGANVLTF
CDR3nt: TGTGCCAGCAGCCGACTAGACAGGGGGTATATCTCTGGGGCCAACGTCCTGACTTTC

d_gene: TRBD1
v_gene: TRBV20-1
j_gene: TRBJ1-5
abundance: many
CDR3aa: CSATGQSIYQPQHF
CDR3nt: TGCAGTGCAACGGGACAGTCTATCTATCAGCCCCAGCATTTT

d_gene: NA
v_gene: TRBV5-1
j_gene: TRBJ2-7
abundance: many
CDR3aa: CASSVGSSIYEQYF
CDR3nt: TGCGCCAGCAGCGTGGGATCGAGCATCTACGAGCAGTACTTC

d_gene: TRBD2
v_gene: TRBV20-1
j_gene: TRBJ2-7
abundance: NA
CDR3aa: CSARGTSGSEDEQYF
CDR3nt: TGCAGTGCTAGAGGGACTAGCGGGAGTGAGGACGAGCAGTACTTC

d_gene: NA
v_gene: TRBV7-6
j_gene: TRBJ1-1
abundance: medium-sized
CDR3aa: CASSLVALNTEAFF
CDR3nt: TGTGCCAGCAGCCTCGTAGCATTGAACACTGAAGCTTTCTTT

d_gene: NA
v_gene: TRBV2
j_gene: TRBJ1-5
abundance: NA
CDR3aa: CASSEALRSQHF
CDR3nt: TGTGCCAGCAGTGAAGCGCTTCGGAGTCAGCATTTT

d_gene: TRBD2
v_gene: TRBV20-1
j_gene: TRBJ2-7
abundance: NA
CDR3aa: CSATTGTSGIGVHTGEQYF
CDR3nt: TGCAGTGCTACTACCGGGACTAGCGGGATAGGGGTGCACACCGGGGAGCAGTACTTC

d_gene: NA
v_gene: TRBV29-1
j_gene: TRBJ2-3
abundance: few
CDR3aa: CSVLEDTQYF
CDR3nt: TGCAGCGTTTTAGAAGATACGCAGTATTTT

d_gene: NA
v_gene: TRBV5-1
j_gene: TRBJ2-5
abundance: NA
CDR3aa: CASTSWAGEEPQYF
CDR3nt: TGCGCCAGCACCTCGTGGGCAGGGGAAGAGCCCCAGTACTTC

d_gene: NA
v_gene: TRBV29-1
j_gene: TRBJ2-7
abundance: NA
CDR3aa: CSVRAGLTYEQYF
CDR3nt: TGCAGCGTTAGGGCAGGGCTTACCTACGAGCAGTACTTC

d_gene: NA
v_gene: TRBV29-1
j_gene: TRBJ1-2
abundance: NA
CDR3aa: CSATPPLRRGRGYTF
CDR3nt: TGCAGCGCAACCCCTCCACTCCGGCGGGGGAGGGGCTACACCTTC

d_gene: NA
v_gene: TRBV5-1
j_gene: TRBJ1-1
abundance: NA
CDR3aa: CASSFFRGSRVKAFF
CDR3nt: TGTGCCAGCAGCTTTTTTCGGGGGTCACGGGTAAAAGCTTTCTTT

d_gene: NA
v_gene: TRBV7-9
j_gene: TRBJ1-3
abundance: NA
CDR3aa: CASSPDTLNTIYF
CDR3nt: TGCGCCAGCAGCCCCGACACTCTAAACACCATATATTTT

d_gene: NA
v_gene: TRBV20-1
j_gene: TRBJ2-5
abundance: NA
CDR3aa: CSARDEAVGVRDEQF
CDR3nt: TGCAGTGCTAGAGATGAGGCGGTGGGAGTTAGGGATGAGCAGTTC

d_gene: TRBD2
v_gene: TRBV20-1
j_gene: TRBJ2-5
abundance: NA
CDR3aa: CSARVGASGSWETQYF
CDR3nt: TGCAGTGCTAGAGTCGGGGCTAGCGGGAGTTGGGAGACCCAGTACTTC

d_gene: NA
v_gene: TRBV15
j_gene: TRBJ2-7
abundance: few
CDR3aa: CATSGGFYEQYF
CDR3nt: TGTGCCACCAGCGGGGGGTTCTACGAGCAGTACTTC

d_gene: NA
v_gene: TRBV15
j_gene: TRBJ1-2
abundance: NA
CDR3aa: CATSREAGYGYTF
CDR3nt: TGTGCCACCAGCAGAGAGGCAGGCTATGGCTACACCTTC

d_gene: NA
v_gene: TRBV7-8
j_gene: TRBJ1-5
abundance: many
CDR3aa: CASSLVPGLENQPQHF
CDR3nt: TGTGCCAGCAGCTTAGTTCCAGGGCTGGAGAATCAGCCCCAGCATTTT

d_gene: NA
v_gene: TRBV24-1
j_gene: TRBJ2-7
abundance: many
CDR3aa: CATSDRDHGPYEQYF
CDR3nt: TGTGCCACCAGTGACCGGGACCACGGGCCCTACGAGCAGTACTTC

d_gene: NA
v_gene: TRBV20-1
j_gene: TRBJ1-5
abundance: NA
CDR3aa: CSARVGDEQPQHF
CDR3nt: TGCAGTGCTAGGGTCGGGGATGAGCAGCCCCAGCATTTT

d_gene: NA
v_gene: TRBV10-3
j_gene: TRBJ2-7
abundance: many
CDR3aa: CAISDSAESYEQYF
CDR3nt: TGTGCCATCAGTGACTCGGCGGAGTCCTACGAGCAGTACTTC

d_gene: TRBD1
v_gene: TRBV7-3
j_gene: TRBJ1-3
abundance: once
CDR3aa: CASSPFGGPFTGAIYF
CDR3nt: TGTGCCAGCAGCCCATTCGGGGGGCCGTTTACAGGGGCCATATATTTT

d_gene: NA
v_gene: TRBV7-6
j_gene: TRBJ2-4
abundance: NA
CDR3aa: CASSLVWGLAKNIQYF
CDR3nt: TGTGCCAGCAGCTTAGTTTGGGGACTAGCCAAAAACATTCAGTACTTC

d_gene: NA
v_gene: TRBV7-2
j_gene: TRBJ2-6
abundance: many
CDR3aa: CASSLRLLSGANVLTF
CDR3nt: TGTGCCAGCAGCTTACGTCTGCTCTCTGGGGCCAACGTCCTGACTTTC

d_gene: TRBD1
v_gene: TRBV6-5
j_gene: TRBJ1-2
abundance: many
CDR3aa: CASTATGGQTGGYTF
CDR3nt: TGTGCCAGCACCGCAACGGGGGGACAGACGGGAGGCTACACCTTC

d_gene: TRBD1
v_gene: TRBV29-1
j_gene: TRBJ2-7
abundance: NA
CDR3aa: CSPGNTGAYEQYF
CDR3nt: TGCAGCCCCGGGAATACAGGGGCCTACGAGCAGTACTTC

d_gene: TRBD1
v_gene: TRBV7-9
j_gene: TRBJ1-1
abundance: many
CDR3aa: CASSFEGGVTEAFF
CDR3nt: TGTGCCAGCAGCTTTGAAGGGGGCGTCACTGAAGCTTTCTTT

d_gene: NA
v_gene: TRBV7-2
j_gene: TRBJ2-1
abundance: many
CDR3aa: CASSPLMRDYNEQFF
CDR3nt: TGTGCCAGCAGCCCCCTTATGAGGGATTACAATGAGCAGTTCTTC

d_gene: NA
v_gene: TRBV9
j_gene: TRBJ1-1
abundance: many
CDR3aa: CASSVVPMTEAFF
CDR3nt: TGTGCCAGCAGCGTAGTCCCTATGACTGAAGCTTTCTTT

d_gene: NA
v_gene: TRBV24-1
j_gene: TRBJ2-7
abundance: once
CDR3aa: CATSPRLYEQYF
CDR3nt: TGTGCCACCAGTCCGCGGCTCTACGAGCAGTACTTC